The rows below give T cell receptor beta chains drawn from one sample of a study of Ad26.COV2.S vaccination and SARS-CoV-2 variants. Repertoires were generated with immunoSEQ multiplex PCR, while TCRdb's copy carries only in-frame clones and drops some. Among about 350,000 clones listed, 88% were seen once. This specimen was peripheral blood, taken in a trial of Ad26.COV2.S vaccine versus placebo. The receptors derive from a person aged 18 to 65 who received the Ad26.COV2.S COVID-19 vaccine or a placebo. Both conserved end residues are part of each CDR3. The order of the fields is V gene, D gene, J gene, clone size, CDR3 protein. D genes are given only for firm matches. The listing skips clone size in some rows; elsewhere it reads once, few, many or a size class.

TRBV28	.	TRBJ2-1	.	CASRSAGFLRDNEQFF
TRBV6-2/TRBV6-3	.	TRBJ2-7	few	CASSYEAESGEQYF
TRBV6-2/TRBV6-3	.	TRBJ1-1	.	CASSYSTNPNTEAFF
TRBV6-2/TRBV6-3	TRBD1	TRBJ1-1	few	CASSPTGRNTEAFF
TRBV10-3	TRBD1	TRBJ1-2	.	CAISNTGTGVHKGYTF
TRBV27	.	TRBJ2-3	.	CASSLIRTDTQYF
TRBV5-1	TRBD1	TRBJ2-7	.	CASRTGVQGQSYEQYF
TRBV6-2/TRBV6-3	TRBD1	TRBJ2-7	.	CASSYDRGLGEQYF
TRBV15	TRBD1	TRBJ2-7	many	CATSRDRGPYEQYF
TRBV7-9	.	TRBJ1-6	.	CASSQDLSPLHF
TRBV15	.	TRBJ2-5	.	CATSRAATGVQETQYF
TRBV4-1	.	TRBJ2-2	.	CASSQGQANTGELFF
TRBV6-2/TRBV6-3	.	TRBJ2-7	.	CASSYLRDGPLAQYF
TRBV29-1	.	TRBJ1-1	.	CSVEDQAVSPKNTEAFF
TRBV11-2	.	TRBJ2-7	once	CASSPLASLYPYEQYF
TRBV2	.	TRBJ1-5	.	CASSYIPQPQHF
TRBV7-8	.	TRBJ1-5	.	CASSQIGGRRNQPQHF
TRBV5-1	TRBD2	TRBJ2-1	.	CASSLIAGANNEQFF
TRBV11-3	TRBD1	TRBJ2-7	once	CASSHRGQGVSQQYF
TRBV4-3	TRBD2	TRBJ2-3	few	CASSQDEGTSHADTQYF
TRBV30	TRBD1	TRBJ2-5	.	CAWSLRDRIQETQYF
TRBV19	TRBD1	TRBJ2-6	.	CASSTGQEISGANVLTF
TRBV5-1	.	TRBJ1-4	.	CASSGTVGATNEKLFF
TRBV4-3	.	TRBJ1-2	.	CASSQVSAPGVGGYTF
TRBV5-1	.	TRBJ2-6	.	CASSSGGASSGANVLTF
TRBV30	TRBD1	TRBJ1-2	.	CAWSGGRQGDSLGYTF
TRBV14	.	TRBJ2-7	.	CASNRGALYEQYF
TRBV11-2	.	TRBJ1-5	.	CASSLGLRNQPQHF
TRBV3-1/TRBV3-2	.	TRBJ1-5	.	CASSYGTRNQPQHF
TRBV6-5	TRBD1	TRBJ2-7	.	CATRGGRDGYEQYF
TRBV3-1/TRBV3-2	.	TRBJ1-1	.	CASSQVGGEAFF
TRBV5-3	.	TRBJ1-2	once	CATVKEKDITRGYTF
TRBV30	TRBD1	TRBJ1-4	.	CAWSVQGGSEKLFF
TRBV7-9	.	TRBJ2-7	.	CASSLGRGYEQYF
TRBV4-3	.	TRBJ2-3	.	CASSQDRGNTQYF
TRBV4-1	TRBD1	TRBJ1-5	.	CASSQERGLVQPQHF
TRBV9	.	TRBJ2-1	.	CASSRLVGQDNEQFF
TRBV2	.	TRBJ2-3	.	CASSFWGNTDTQYF
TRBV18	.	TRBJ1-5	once	CASSQGSNQPQHF
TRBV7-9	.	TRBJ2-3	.	CASSAEPSSTDTQYF
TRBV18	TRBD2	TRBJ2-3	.	CASSPRAGGLRDTQYF
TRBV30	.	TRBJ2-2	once	CAWRKDSLHTGELFF
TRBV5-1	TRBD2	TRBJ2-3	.	CASSTLTSGRATDTQYF
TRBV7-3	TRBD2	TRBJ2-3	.	CASSSRESGRYTDTQYF
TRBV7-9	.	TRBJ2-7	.	CASSLPESSYEQYF
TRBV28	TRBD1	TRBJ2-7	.	CASSSGDRDGEQYF
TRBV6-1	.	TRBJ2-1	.	CASSWATVNEQFF